A selection of T cell receptor beta chains follows, all from one sample in a study of OX40 agonist ivuxolimab in advanced cancers. Profiling relied on immunoSEQ multiplex PCR, and the TCRdb table lists in-frame clones only, not all of them. In the table there are around 40,000 clones, about 88% of which are singletons. The sample here was CD4+ or CD8+ T cells sorted from blood, taken in a trial of the OX40 agonist ivuxolimab. The receptors derive from an adult with an advanced solid tumor such as melanoma, head and neck, liver or kidney cancer. Both conserved end residues are part of each CDR3. Each record gives: clone size, J gene, D gene, V gene, CDR3 DNA, CDR3 protein. The D gene is left open where the match is weak. Rows may omit the clone size; those that give it use once, few, many or a size class.

abundance: few; j_gene: TRBJ1-2; d_gene: -; v_gene: TRBV14; CDR3nt: TGTGCCAGCAGCCAAGGGAACGACTATGGCTACACCTTC; CDR3aa: CASSQGNDYGYTF
abundance: few; j_gene: TRBJ1-2; d_gene: TRBD1; v_gene: TRBV4-2; CDR3nt: TGTGCCAGCAGCCTCGGGACAGTCTATGGCTACACCTTC; CDR3aa: CASSLGTVYGYTF
abundance: -; j_gene: TRBJ2-3; d_gene: -; v_gene: TRBV28; CDR3nt: TGTGCCAGCAGTTTCGGTAGCGAAAGCACAGATACGCAGTATTTT; CDR3aa: CASSFGSESTDTQYF
abundance: -; j_gene: TRBJ2-5; d_gene: TRBD1; v_gene: TRBV28; CDR3nt: TGTGCCAGCAGTCATAGACAGGGAAGGGTAGGGGAGACCCAGTACTTC; CDR3aa: CASSHRQGRVGETQYF
abundance: -; j_gene: TRBJ2-7; d_gene: TRBD2; v_gene: TRBV11-1; CDR3nt: TGTGCCAGCAGCCCGGGACTAGCGGGAGTGTACGAGCAGTACTTC; CDR3aa: CASSPGLAGVYEQYF
abundance: -; j_gene: TRBJ1-5; d_gene: TRBD1; v_gene: TRBV28; CDR3nt: TGTGCCAGCACTCTTACAGGGGGCAATCAGCCCCAGCATTTT; CDR3aa: CASTLTGGNQPQHF
abundance: once; j_gene: TRBJ2-2; d_gene: -; v_gene: TRBV29-1; CDR3nt: TGCAGCGCCATCAGGGGAACCGGGGAGCTGTTTTTT; CDR3aa: CSAIRGTGELFF
abundance: -; j_gene: TRBJ1-2; d_gene: -; v_gene: TRBV6-5; CDR3nt: TGTGCCAGCAGTTACTCGGTGGGGGGTGAAGCGAATGGCTACACCTTC; CDR3aa: CASSYSVGGEANGYTF
abundance: few; j_gene: TRBJ1-1; d_gene: -; v_gene: TRBV4-3; CDR3nt: TGCGCCAGCAGCCAAGATTCTCCCACTGAAGCTTTCTTT; CDR3aa: CASSQDSPTEAFF
abundance: -; j_gene: TRBJ1-2; d_gene: TRBD1; v_gene: TRBV13; CDR3nt: TGTGCCAGCAGCTTAGGCAGGGGGCCAGGCTATGGCTACACCTTC; CDR3aa: CASSLGRGPGYGYTF
abundance: -; j_gene: TRBJ2-5; d_gene: -; v_gene: TRBV6-5; CDR3nt: TGTGCCAGCAGTTACCGGGCAAGAGCTGATAAAGAGACCCAGTACTTC; CDR3aa: CASSYRARADKETQYF
abundance: -; j_gene: TRBJ1-1; d_gene: TRBD1; v_gene: TRBV7-6; CDR3nt: TGTGCCAGCAGCAGGGGACAGGGGGTTGAAGCTTTCTTT; CDR3aa: CASSRGQGVEAFF
abundance: medium-sized; j_gene: TRBJ2-7; d_gene: -; v_gene: TRBV18; CDR3nt: TGTGCCAGCTCACTTGCCGGGACTTCCCACGAGCAGTACTTC; CDR3aa: CASSLAGTSHEQYF